This TCR beta chain is drawn from a study of cytotoxic CD8 clonotypes in ibrutinib-treated CLL. Overall study: Of the patients, roughly 10 were relapsed/refractory, about 15 treatment-naive and roughly 17 IGHV unmutated. The study, taken as a whole, reports: There were differences in sampling times between sustained-remission and progressing patients.

Here immunoSEQ multiplex PCR was the method, and the copy in TCRdb shows in-frame clones only, minus some. The repertoire holds about 200,000 clones, with approximately 79% as singletons. Turning to this clone: Antigen unknown.

The CDR3 runs to 13 residues. The germline gives CDR1 LNHDA, CDR2 SQIVND (reference sequence). V lost 5 bases to trimming and J lost 2 bases, with 9 bases between them. This sequence was found in a human donor with chronic lymphocytic leukemia. This chain joins TRBV19 and TRBJ2-5, with a weak D call TRBD1 (5 bases). The sequencing here drew on PBMCs, taken after 12 months of ibrutinib treatment. The CDR3 DNA reads TGTGCCAGTAGTGGGGCATCGCAAGAGACCCAGTACTTC. It is translated as CASSGASQETQYF.